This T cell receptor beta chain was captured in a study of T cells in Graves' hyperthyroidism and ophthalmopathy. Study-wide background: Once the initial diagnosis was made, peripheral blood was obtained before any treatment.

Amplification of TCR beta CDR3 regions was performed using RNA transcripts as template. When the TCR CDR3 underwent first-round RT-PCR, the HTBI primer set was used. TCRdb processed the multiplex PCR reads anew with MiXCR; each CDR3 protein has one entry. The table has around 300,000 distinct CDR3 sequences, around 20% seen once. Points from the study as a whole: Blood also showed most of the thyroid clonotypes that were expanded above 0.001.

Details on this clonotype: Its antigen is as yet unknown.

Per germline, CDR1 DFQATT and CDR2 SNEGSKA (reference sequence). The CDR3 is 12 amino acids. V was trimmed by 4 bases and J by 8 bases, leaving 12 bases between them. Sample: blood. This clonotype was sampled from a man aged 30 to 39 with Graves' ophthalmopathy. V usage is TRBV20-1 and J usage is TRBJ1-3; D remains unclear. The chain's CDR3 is CSATTSGDTIYF. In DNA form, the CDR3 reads TGCAGTGCTACAACAAGTGGGGACACCATATATTTT.